This entry concerns a single TCR beta chain. The clone's antigen remains unknown. No per-base quality is available; no much larger clone lies one base away. These data come from a study of shared clonotypes between healthy human individuals (dated by TCRdb to about 2020). Regarding the study in general: The cohort comprised two women and a few men aged 18 to 49 years. For each donor, three plates each were used for CD4 naive and CD4 memory, two plates were used for CD8 naive, and one plate was used for CD8 memory. Blood TCR repertoires of a handful of healthy adults were deeply sequenced to estimate repertoire size and the extent of clonotype sharing between individuals. Libraries were prepared and TCR repertoires were sequenced by different laboratories using diverse techniques, in order to increase sequencing depth and limit assay-specific biases. Between about 0.8 and 9 billion PBMCs per donor were obtained by leukapheresis. Here is what the overall study found, with its caveats: Larger estimated clonotype richness was generally found for naive subsets than for memory subsets. Only blood was sampled, and tissue TCR repertoires likely differ from those in blood. The small number of donors limited the genetic and exposure-history diversity represented. Rarefaction of sorted-subset datasets indicated incomplete sequencing despite the large sequencing depth. Sharing across several donors was observed for about 5% of naive CD4, 3% to 3.5% of naive CD8, 2% to 2.5% of memory CD4, and around 0.4% of memory CD8 clonotypes. Compared with non-shared clonotypes, clonotypes shared by all four sorted-subset donors had higher generation probabilities. Based on pairwise subsampling, the degree of clonotype sharing among donors was expected to be affected by sequencing depth.

Using the deep immunoSEQ assay, multiplex PCR amplified TCR CDR3 regions from genomic DNA. Extracted genomic DNA from each cell subset was spread evenly across all wells of several immunoSEQ 96-well plates, with each plate serving as a replicate. For sorted subsets, approximately 200 ng of genomic DNA, equivalent to 25,000 to 35,000 T cell genomes, went into each replicate PCR. The purified libraries were quantified using a Qubit 3.0 fluorometer, sized with a Bioanalyzer 2100, and then quantified again using the KAPA Library Quantification kit. Every immunoSEQ 96-well plate was sequenced on a dedicated single-read 150-cycle Illumina NextSeq 550 flow cell. Per the authors' processing: Because only junctional sequences without quality scores were contained in the immunoSEQ output, filtering matching that applied to full-length reads could not be performed. To assign V/J genes and CDR3, sequences were annotated against IMGT germline references using PyIR, a Python wrapper for IgBLAST v1.9. Reads with weak V/J assignments (E-value above 1e-6), missing CDR3, stop codons, out-of-frame junctions, or ambiguous translated residues were removed. V3J clonotypes were defined as sequences sharing the same inferred V gene, J gene, and CDR3 amino acid sequence. Percentage overlap between repertoires was calculated by dividing the number of shared unique clonotypes by the size of the smaller repertoire. Richness of each repertoire was evaluated using RTK rarefaction, the Chao1 estimator, and Recon v2.1 estimates of unobserved clonotypes. For all TCRbeta clonotypes obtained by the gDNA method from a few donors, generation probabilities were computed with OLGA. Here the immuneACCESS table is served through TCRdb, limited to in-frame sequences with V and J called. Missing clones are a known gap in these copies; in checked studies unresolved V genes cover under half, and the rest lacks a known reason. Clone size and V and J calls were adopted from that table, with D and trimming inferred from the DNA. Here the sample has approximately 1.4 million clones; approximately 98% occur a single time. Clones ranked in the top ten supply less than 0.55% of the sample.

The donors were healthy, HIV-negative adults who had no recently reported acute infections or vaccinations. Every donor was a Caucasian adult living in Nashville, Tennessee, USA. Magnetic negative selection was used to enrich CD4+ T cells, after which naive cells were positively selected on CD45RA and the negative fraction became the memory subset. After blood collection by leukapheresis, PBMCs were isolated using Ficoll-Histopaque density gradient centrifugation and then cryopreserved in the vapor phase of liquid nitrogen. Analytical flow cytometry was used to check the purity and quantity of each magnetically sorted T cell population. Each sorted fraction had its genomic DNA isolated and then quantified by UV absorbance on a Nanodrop 2000c. The junction shows trimming of 6 bases on V and 3 bases on J, plus 17 bases between the germline ends. The CDR3, from cysteine to phenylalanine, totals 15 residues. Kept here is only the CDR3 DNA, which spans 45 bases and is read in frame from base 1. Reading the germline V gene (reference sequence) gives CDR1 LNHDA and CDR2 SQIVND.

The sequencing input was naive CD4+ T cells sorted from blood. Explained via the paper, the cell subset or site label denotes: CD45RA+ positively selected. This receptor was identified in a man aged 25 to 40 in good health. Recombination linked TRBV19 to TRBJ1-1, with TRBD1 tentatively as D gene (6 bases match). The CDR3 corresponds to CASRVQGSPYTEAFF. The nucleotide sequence reads TGTGCCAGTAGGGTTCAGGGGAGTCCTTACACTGAAGCTTTCTTT.